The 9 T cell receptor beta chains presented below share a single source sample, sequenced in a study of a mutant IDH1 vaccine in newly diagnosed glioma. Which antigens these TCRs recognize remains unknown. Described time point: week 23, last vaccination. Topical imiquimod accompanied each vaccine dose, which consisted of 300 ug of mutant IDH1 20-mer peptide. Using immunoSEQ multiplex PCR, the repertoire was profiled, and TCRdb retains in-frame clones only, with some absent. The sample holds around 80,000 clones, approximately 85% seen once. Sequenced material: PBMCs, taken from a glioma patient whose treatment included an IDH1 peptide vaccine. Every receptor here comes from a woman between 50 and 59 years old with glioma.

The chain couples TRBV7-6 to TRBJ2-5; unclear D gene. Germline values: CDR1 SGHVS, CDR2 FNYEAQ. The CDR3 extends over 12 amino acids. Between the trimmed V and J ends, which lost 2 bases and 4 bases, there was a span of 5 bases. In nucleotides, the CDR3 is TGTGCCAGCAGCTTACAGACAGAGACCCAGTACTTC. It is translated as CASSLQTETQYF.

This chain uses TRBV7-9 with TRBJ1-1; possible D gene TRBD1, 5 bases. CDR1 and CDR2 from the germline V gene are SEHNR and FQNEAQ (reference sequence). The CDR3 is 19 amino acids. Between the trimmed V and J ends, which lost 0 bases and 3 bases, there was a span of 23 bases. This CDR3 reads CASSLAGRPPLRTYTEAFF. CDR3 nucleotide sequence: TGTGCCAGCAGCTTAGCGGGGCGGCCCCCTTTGAGAACCTACACTGAAGCTTTCTTT.

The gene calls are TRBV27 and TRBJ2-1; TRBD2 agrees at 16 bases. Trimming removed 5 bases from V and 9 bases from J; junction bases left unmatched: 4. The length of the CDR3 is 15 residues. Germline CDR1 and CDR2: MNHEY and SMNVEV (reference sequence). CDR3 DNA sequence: TGTGCCAGCAGTCAGGGACTAGCGGGGGGGCGTGAGCAGTTCTTC. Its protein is CASSQGLAGGREQFF.

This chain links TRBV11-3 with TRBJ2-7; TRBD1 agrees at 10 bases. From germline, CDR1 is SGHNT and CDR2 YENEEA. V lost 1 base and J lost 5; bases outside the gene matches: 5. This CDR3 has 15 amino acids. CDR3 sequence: CASSLAGTGAHEQYF. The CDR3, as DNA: TGTGCCAGCAGCTTAGCGGGGACAGGGGCCCACGAGCAGTACTTC.

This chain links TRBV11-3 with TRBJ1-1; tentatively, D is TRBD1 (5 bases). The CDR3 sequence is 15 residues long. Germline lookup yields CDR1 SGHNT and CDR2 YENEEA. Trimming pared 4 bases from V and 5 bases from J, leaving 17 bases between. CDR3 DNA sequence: TGTGCCAGCAGCTCCAGCGACAGTAAAGGGACTGAAGCTTTCTTT. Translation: CASSSSDSKGTEAFF.

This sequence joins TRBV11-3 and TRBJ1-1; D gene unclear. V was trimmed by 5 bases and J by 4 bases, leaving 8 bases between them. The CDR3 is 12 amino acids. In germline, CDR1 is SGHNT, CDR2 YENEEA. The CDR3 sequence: CASSVGCTEAFF. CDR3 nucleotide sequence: TGTGCCAGCAGCGTAGGGTGCACTGAAGCTTTCTTT. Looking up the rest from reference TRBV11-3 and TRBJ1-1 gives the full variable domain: EAGVVQSPRYKIIEKKQPVAFWCNPISGHNTLYWYLQNLGQGPELLIRYENEEAVDDSQLPKDRFSAERLKGVDSTLKIQPAELGDSAVYLCASSVGCTEAFFGQGTRLTVV.

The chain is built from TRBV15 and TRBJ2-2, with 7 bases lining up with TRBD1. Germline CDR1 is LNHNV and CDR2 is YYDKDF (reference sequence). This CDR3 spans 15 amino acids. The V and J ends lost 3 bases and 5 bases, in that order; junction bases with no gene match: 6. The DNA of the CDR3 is TGTGCCACCAGCAGTCGCAGGGGGAATACCGGGGAGCTGTTTTTT. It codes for CATSSRRGNTGELFF.

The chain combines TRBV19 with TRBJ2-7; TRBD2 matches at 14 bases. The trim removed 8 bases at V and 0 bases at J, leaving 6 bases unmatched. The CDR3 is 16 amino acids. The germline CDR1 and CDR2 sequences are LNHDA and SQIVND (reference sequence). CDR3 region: CASSQTSGRVSYEQYF. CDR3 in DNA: TGTGCCAGTTCCCAGACTAGCGGGAGGGTCTCCTACGAGCAGTACTTC.

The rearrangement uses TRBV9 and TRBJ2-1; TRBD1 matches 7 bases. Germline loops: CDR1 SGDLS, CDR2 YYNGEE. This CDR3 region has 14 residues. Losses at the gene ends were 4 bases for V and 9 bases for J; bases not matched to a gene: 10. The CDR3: CASSPGDSFSEQFF. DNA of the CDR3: TGTGCCAGCAGCCCCGGGGACAGTTTCAGTGAGCAGTTCTTC.